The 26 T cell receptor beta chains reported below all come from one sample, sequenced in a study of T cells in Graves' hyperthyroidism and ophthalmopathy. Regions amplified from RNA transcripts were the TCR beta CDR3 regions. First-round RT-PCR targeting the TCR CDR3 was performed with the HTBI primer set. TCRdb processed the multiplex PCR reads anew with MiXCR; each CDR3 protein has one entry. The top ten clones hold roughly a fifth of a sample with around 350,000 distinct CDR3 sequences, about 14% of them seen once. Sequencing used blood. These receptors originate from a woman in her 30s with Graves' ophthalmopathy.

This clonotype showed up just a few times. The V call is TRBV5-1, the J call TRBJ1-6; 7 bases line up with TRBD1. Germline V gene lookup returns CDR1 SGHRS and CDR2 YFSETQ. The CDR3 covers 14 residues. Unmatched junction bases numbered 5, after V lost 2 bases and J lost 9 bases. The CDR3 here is CASSFRGPGSPLHF. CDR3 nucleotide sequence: TGCGCCAGCAGCTTTAGGGGGCCTGGTTCACCCCTCCACTTT.

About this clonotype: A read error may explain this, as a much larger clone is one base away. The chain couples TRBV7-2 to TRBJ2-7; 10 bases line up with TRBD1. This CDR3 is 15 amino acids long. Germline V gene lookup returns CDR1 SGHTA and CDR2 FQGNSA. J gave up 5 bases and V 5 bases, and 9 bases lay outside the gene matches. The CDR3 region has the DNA TGTGCCAGCAGCGCCGACAGGGGGCCTTTCCACGAGCAGTACTTC. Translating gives CASSADRGPFHEQYF.

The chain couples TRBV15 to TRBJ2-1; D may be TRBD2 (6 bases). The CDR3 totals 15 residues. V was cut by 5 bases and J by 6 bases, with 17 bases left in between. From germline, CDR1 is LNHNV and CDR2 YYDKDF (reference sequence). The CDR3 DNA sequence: TGTGCCACCAGCCCTTCAGGGACTCGGGGCAATGAGCAGTTCTTC. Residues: CATSPSGTRGNEQFF.

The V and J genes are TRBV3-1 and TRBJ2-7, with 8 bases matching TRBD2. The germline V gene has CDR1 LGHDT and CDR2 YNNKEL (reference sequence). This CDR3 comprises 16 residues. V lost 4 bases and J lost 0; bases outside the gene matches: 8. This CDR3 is CASSPRGARSSYEQYF. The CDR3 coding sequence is TGTGCCAGCAGCCCGCGGGGGGCCCGCAGCTCCTACGAGCAGTACTTC.

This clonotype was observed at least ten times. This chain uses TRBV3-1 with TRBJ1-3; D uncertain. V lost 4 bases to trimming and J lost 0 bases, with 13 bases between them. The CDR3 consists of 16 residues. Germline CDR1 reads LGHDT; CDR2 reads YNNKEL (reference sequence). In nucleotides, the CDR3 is TGTGCCAGCAGCCTCCCCCCGAAGAGCTCTGGAAACACCATATATTTT. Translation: CASSLPPKSSGNTIYF.

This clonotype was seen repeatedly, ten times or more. CDR3 coding DNA: TGTGCCAGCAGTTTAGCCGGACAGGGGAGGGACGAGCAGTACTTC. Protein sequence: CASSLAGQGRDEQYF. V gene TRBV12-3 or TRBV12-4 combines with J gene TRBJ2-7; TRBD1 aligns across 9 bases. Trimming at V came to 0 bases and at J to 5 bases, leaving 5 bases not matched to a gene. The CDR3 is made up of 15 amino acids.

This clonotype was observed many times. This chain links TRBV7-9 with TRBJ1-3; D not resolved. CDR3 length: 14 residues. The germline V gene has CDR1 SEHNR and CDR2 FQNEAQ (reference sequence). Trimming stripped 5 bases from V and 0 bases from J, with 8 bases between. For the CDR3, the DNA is TGTGCCAGCAGCGCCGGGAGCTCTGGAAACACCATATATTTT. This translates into CASSAGSSGNTIYF.

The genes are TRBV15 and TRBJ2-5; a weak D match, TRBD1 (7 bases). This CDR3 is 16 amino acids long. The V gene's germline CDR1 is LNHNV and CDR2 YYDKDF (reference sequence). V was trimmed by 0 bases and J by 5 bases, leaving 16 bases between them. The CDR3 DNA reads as TGTGCCACCAGCAGAGAGGAGGGTGGGACAGACGAGACCCAGTACTTC. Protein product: CATSREEGGTDETQYF.

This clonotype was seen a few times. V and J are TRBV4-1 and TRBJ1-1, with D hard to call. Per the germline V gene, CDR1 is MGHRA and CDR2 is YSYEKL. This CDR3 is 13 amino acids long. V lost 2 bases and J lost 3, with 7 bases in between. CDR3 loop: CASSQLVYTEAFF. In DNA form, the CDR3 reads TGCGCCAGCAGCCAACTTGTGTACACTGAAGCTTTCTTT.

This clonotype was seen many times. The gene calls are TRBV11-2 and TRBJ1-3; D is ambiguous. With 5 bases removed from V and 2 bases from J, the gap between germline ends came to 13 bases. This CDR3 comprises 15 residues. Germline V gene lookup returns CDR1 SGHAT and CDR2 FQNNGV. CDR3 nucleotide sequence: TGTGCCAGCAGCACACTGTGGGGTGCTGGAAACACCATATATTTT. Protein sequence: CASSTLWGAGNTIYF.

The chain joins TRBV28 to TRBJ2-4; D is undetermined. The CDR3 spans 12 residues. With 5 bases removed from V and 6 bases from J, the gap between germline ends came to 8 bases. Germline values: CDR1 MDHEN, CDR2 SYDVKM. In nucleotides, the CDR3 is TGTGCCAGCAGTGTGATCGGAAACATTCAGTACTTC. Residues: CASSVIGNIQYF. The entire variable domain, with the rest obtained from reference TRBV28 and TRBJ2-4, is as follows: DVKVTQSSRYLVKRTGEKVFLECVQDMDHENMFWYRQDPGLGLRLIYFSYDVKMKEKGDIPEGYSVSREKKERFSLILESASTNQTSMYLCASSVIGNIQYFGAGTRLSVL.

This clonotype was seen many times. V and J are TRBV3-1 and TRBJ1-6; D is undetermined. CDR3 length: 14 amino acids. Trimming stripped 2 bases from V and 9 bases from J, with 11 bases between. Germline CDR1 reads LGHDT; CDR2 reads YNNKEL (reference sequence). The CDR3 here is CASSQQVLVSPLHF. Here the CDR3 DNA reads TGTGCCAGCAGCCAACAAGTCTTGGTTTCACCCCTCCACTTT.

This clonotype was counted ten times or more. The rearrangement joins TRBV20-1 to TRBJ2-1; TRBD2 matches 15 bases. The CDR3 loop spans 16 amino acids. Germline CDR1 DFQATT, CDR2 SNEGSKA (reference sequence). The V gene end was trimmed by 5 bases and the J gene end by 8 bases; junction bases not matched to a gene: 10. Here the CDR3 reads CSAGLAGGRSVYEQFF. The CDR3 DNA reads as TGCAGTGCTGGACTAGCGGGGGGGCGTTCTGTGTATGAGCAGTTCTTC.

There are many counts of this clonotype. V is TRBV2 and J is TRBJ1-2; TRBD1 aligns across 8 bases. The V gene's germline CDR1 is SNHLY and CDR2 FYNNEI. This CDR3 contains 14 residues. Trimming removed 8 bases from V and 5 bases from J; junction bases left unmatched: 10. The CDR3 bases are TGTGCCAGCGTCCCCGGGACAGGAGGTTATGGCTACACCTTC. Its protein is CASVPGTGGYGYTF.

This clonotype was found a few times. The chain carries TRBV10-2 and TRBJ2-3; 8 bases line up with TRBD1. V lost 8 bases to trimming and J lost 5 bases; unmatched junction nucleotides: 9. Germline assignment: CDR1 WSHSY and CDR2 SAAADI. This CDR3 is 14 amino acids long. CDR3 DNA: TGCGCCAGCGGATACCAGGGGGCAAAAGATACGCAGTATTTT. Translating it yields CASGYQGAKDTQYF.

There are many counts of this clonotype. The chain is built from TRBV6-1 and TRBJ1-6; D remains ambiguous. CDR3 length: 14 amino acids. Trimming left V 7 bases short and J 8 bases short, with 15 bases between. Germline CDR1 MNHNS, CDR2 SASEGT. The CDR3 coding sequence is TGTGCCAGCAAACCCTGGCGCGAGGATTCACCCCTCCACTTT. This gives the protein CASKPWREDSPLHF.

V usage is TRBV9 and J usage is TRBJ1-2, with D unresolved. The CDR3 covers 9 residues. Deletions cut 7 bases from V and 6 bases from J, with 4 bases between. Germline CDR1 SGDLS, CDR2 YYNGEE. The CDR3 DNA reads TGTGCCAGCGGGGATGGCTACACCTTC. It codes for CASGDGYTF.

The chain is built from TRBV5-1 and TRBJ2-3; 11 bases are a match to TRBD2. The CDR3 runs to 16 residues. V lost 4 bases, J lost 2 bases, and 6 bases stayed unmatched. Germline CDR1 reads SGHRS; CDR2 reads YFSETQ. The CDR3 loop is CASSEVAGGNTDTQYF. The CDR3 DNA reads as TGCGCCAGCAGCGAAGTAGCGGGGGGGAACACAGATACGCAGTATTTT.

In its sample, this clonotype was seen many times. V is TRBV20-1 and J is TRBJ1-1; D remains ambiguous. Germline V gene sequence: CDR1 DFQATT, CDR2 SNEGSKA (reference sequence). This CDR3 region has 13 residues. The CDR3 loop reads CRTPGYMNTEAFF. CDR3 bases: TGCAGGACACCGGGATACATGAACACTGAAGCTTTCTTT.

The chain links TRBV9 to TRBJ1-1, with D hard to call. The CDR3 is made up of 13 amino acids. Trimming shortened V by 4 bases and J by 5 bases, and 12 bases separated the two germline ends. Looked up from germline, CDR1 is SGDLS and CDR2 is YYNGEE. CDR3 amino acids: CASSPGGYTEAFF. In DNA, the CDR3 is TGTGCCAGCAGCCCCGGAGGGTATACTGAAGCTTTCTTT.

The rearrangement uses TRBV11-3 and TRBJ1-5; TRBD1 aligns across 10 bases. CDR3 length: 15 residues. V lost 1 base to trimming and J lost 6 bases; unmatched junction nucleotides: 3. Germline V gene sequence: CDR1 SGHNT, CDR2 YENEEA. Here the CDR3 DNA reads TGTGCCAGCAGCTTAGGACAGGGGGCTAGTCAGCCCCAGCATTTT. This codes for CASSLGQGASQPQHF.

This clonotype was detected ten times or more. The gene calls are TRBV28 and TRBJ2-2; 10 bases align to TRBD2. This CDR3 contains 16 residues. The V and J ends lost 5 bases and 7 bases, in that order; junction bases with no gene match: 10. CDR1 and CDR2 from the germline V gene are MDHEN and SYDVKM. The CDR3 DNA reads TGTGCCAGCAGTATGACTATACTAGCGGGGCACGGGGAGCTGTTTTTT. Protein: CASSMTILAGHGELFF.

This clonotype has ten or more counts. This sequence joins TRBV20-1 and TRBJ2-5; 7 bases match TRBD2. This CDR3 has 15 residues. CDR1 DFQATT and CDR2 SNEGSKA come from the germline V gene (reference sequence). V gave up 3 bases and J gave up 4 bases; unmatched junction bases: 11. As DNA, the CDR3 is TGCAGTGCTAGGCCCAGCGGGGATAATCTAGAGACCCAGTACTTC. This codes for CSARPSGDNLETQYF.

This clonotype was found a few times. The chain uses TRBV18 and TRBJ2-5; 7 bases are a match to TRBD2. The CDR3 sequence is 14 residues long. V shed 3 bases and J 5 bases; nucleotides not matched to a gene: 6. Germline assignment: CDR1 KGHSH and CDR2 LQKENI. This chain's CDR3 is CASSPMAGEETQYF. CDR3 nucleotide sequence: TGTGCCAGCTCACCGATGGCGGGGGAGGAGACCCAGTACTTC.

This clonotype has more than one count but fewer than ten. This CDR3 is CASSQPGTDYGYTF. The CDR3 region has the DNA TGTGCCAGCAGCCAACCCGGGACAGACTATGGCTACACCTTC. The V and J genes are TRBV14 and TRBJ1-2, with 7 bases lining up with TRBD1. The V gene end was trimmed by 2 bases and the J gene end by 3 bases; junction bases not matched to a gene: 3. The CDR3 is 14 residues long. Germline V gene data show CDR1 as SGHDN and CDR2 as FVKESK.

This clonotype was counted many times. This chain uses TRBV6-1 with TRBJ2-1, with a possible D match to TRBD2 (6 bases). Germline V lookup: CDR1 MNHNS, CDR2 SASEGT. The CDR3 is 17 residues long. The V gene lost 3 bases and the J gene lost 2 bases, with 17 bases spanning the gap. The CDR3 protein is CASSEWISGDTYNEQFF. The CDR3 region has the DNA TGTGCCAGCAGTGAGTGGATTAGCGGCGATACCTACAATGAGCAGTTCTTC.